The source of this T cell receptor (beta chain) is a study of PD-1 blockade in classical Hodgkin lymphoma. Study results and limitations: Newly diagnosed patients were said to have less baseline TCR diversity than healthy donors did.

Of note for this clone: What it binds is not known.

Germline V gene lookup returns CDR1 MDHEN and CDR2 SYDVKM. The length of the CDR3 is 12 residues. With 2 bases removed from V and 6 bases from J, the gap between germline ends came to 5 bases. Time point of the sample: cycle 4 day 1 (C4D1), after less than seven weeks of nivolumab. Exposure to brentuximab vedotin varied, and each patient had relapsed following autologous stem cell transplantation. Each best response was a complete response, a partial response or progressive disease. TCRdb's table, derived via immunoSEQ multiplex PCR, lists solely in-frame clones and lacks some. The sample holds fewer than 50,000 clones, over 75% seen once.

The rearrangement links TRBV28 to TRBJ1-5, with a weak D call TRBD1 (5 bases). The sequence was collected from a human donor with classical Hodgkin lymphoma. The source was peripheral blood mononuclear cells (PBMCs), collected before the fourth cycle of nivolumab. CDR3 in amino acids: CASSLGGQPQHF. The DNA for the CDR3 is TGTGCCAGCAGTTTAGGGGGTCAGCCCCAGCATTTT. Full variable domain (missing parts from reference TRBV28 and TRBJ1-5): DVKVTQSSRYLVKRTGEKVFLECVQDMDHENMFWYRQDPGLGLRLIYFSYDVKMKEKGDIPEGYSVSREKKERFSLILESASTNQTSMYLCASSLGGQPQHFGDGTRLSIL.